The clone carrying this T cell receptor beta chain was seen repeatedly, ten times or more. Its target is not known. This sample was taken from a study of T cells in Graves' hyperthyroidism and ophthalmopathy. The study's findings and limits: Most expanded thyroid clonotypes above 0.001 recurred in blood. Ophthalmopathy could be told apart from stable hyperthyroidism with a 13 V-J model. Model-based prediction identified ophthalmopathy a median 6.5 months prior to its onset.

Amplification of TCR beta CDR3 regions used RNA as the template. The primer set for the first-round RT-PCR of the TCR CDR3 was HTBI. TCRdb processed the multiplex PCR reads anew with MiXCR; each CDR3 protein has one entry. The table lists around 600,000 distinct CDR3 sequences, 45% of them singletons. Germline lookup yields CDR1 SEHNR and CDR2 FQNEAQ (reference sequence). The CDR3 spans 14 residues. V was cut by 5 bases and J by 0 bases, with 8 bases left in between. V is TRBV7-9 and J is TRBJ1-5; D gene ambiguous. Sequencing used peripheral blood or thyroid tissue (not recorded which). The receptor's source is an adult man with Graves' disease, either hyperthyroidism or ophthalmopathy (not recorded which). For the CDR3, the DNA is TGTGCCAGCAGCGTAGACACTAGCAATCAGCCCCAGCATTTT. The encoded protein is CASSVDTSNQPQHF. The complete variable domain, with remaining parts taken from reference TRBV7-9 and TRBJ1-5, reads DTGVSQNPRHKITKRGQNVTFRCDPISEHNRLYWYRQTLGQGPEFLTYFQNEAQLEKSRLLSDRFSAERPKGSFSTLEIQRTEQGDSAMYLCASSVDTSNQPQHFGDGTRLSIL.